This T cell receptor (beta chain) was profiled in a study of T-cell memory formation after mild COVID-19. General study points: Clones shrinking between day 15 and 85 showed a balanced CD4/CD8 split, and those that grew later tilted toward CD4+.

The germline V gene encodes CDR1 SQVTM and CDR2 ANQGSEA. Trimming at V came to 6 bases and at J to 3 bases, leaving 10 bases not matched to a gene. This CDR3 is 15 amino acids long. TCRdb analysed the 5' RACE reads with MiXCR anew, one entry per CDR3 protein. The data hold 450,000 or so distinct CDR3 sequences, with about 20% observed a single time. This clonotype was observed a few times. Antigen specificity is unknown. This TCR came from an adult woman who had mild COVID-19 (a few samples of this study predate the infection). Cell type and time point are not known. This chain links TRBV29-1 with TRBJ2-5; TRBD2 aligns across 10 bases. The sequenced sample was PBMCs or a T cell subset sorted from them (not recorded which). The DNA of the CDR3 is TGCAGCGTCGGATTTAGCGGGGGGTTTGAAGAGACCCAGTACTTC. This gives the protein CSVGFSGGFEETQYF.